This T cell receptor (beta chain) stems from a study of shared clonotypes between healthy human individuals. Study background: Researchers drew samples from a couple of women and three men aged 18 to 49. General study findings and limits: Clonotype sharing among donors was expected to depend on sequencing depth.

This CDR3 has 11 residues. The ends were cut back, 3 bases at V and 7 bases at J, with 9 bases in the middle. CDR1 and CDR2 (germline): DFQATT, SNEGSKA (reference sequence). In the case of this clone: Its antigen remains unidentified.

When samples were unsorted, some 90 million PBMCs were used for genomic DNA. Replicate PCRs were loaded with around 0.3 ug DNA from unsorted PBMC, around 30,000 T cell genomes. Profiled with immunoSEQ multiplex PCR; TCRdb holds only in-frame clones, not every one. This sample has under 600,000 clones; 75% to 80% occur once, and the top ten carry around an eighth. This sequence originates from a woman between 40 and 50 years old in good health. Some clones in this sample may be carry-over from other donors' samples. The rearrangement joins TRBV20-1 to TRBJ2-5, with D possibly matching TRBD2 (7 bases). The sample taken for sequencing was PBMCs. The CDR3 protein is CSASGGPTQYF. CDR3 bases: TGCAGTGCTAGCGGGGGGCCGACCCAGTACTTC.